The next 20 T cell receptor beta chains were all read from a single sample in a study of blood T cell repertoires in COVID-19. The assay was immunoSEQ multiplex PCR, and TCRdb's table has in-frame clones only and misses some. There are 60,000 to 90,000 clones in the sample; 75% to 85% occur only once, and approximately 20% lies in the top ten. The source material was peripheral blood. The receptor source for this set is a woman aged 45-65 years with acute or convalescent COVID-19.

The genes are TRBV11-2 and TRBJ2-3; D is possibly TRBD2 (7 bases). This CDR3 is 15 amino acids long. Germline V gives CDR1 SGHAT, CDR2 FQNNGV. Trimming removed 5 bases at V and 4 bases at J, with 16 bases between. DNA for the CDR3: TGTGCCAGCAGCCCCGTAGGGGGGGCCCCAGATACGCAGTATTTT. It specifies CASSPVGGAPDTQYF. The full variable domain, in which reference TRBV11-2 and TRBJ2-3 provide the parts outside the CDR3, is EAGVAQSPRYKIIEKRQSVAFWCNPISGHATLYWYQQILGQGPKLLIQFQNNGVVDDSQLPKDRFSAERLKGVDSTLKIQPAKLEDSAVYLCASSPVGGAPDTQYFGPGTRLTVL.

The V call is TRBV18, the J call TRBJ2-1, with TRBD2 matching over 10 bases. Germline-derived CDR1 and CDR2 are KGHSH and LQKENI. CDR3 size: 13 residues. J was trimmed by 8 bases and V by 7 bases; bases with no gene match: 5. CDR3 protein: CASLEREGHEQFF. The CDR3 DNA reads TGTGCCAGCTTAGAGCGGGAGGGTCATGAGCAGTTCTTC.

This clone came up once. The chain links TRBV7-3 to TRBJ2-1; tentative D call: TRBD2 (5 bases). Germline V gene data show CDR1 as SGHTA and CDR2 as FQGTGA. The CDR3 sequence is 12 residues long. The V gene lost 8 bases and the J gene lost 10 bases, with 15 bases spanning the gap. The CDR3 region is CASGERSGEQFF. The CDR3, as DNA: TGTGCCAGCGGGGAGCGTTCCGGCGAGCAGTTCTTC.

The chain links TRBV19 to TRBJ1-6; D ambiguous. This CDR3 region has 13 residues. V lost 1 base and J 9 bases, leaving 7 bases between the germline ends. Germline V gene data show CDR1 as LNHDA and CDR2 as SQIVND (reference sequence). The CDR3 nucleotides read TGTGCCAGTAGTATAGGGTACTCTTCACCCCTCCACTTT. This translates into CASSIGYSSPLHF. The whole variable domain, filled in from reference TRBV19 and TRBJ1-6, reads DGGITQSPKYLFRKEGQNVTLSCEQNLNHDAMYWYRQDPGQGLRLIYYSQIVNDFQKGDIAEGYSVSREKKESFPLTVTSAQKNPTAFYLCASSIGYSSPLHFGNGTRLTVT.

V and J are TRBV27 and TRBJ1-1; maybe TRBD1 (5 bases). V dropped 7 bases and J dropped 4 bases, with 10 bases sitting between them. The germline gives CDR1 MNHEY, CDR2 SMNVEV (reference sequence). The CDR3 extends over 12 amino acids. As DNA, the CDR3 is TGTGCCAGCAATGGGGGGTCCACTGAAGCTTTCTTT. Its protein product is CASNGGSTEAFF.

The V and J genes are TRBV19 and TRBJ2-1, with 9 bases identical to TRBD1. The germline V gene has CDR1 LNHDA and CDR2 SQIVND (reference sequence). After removal of 6 bases from V and 5 bases from J, the junction contained 11 bases not matched to a gene. CDR3 size: 16 residues. Here the CDR3 DNA reads TGTGCCAGTAGCGGACCGGGACAGGGTGTCCACAATGAGCAGTTCTTC. Translation: CASSGPGQGVHNEQFF.

This sequence joins TRBV28 and TRBJ1-4, with 8 positions matching TRBD1. Per germline, CDR1 MDHEN and CDR2 SYDVKM. V trimming: 4 bases; J trimming: 0 bases; junction bases outside the gene matches: 10. The CDR3 has 18 residues. The CDR3 region is CASSSLPGQAATNEKLFF. The CDR3 nucleotides read TGTGCCAGCAGTTCCCTACCGGGACAGGCGGCAACTAATGAAAAACTGTTTTTT.

This chain connects TRBV25-1 to TRBJ2-3; tentatively, D is TRBD2 (6 bases). The CDR3 contains 13 residues. Germline V gives CDR1 MGHDK, CDR2 SYGVNS. Trimming left V 1 base short and J 4 bases short, with 6 bases between. In nucleotides, the CDR3 is TGTGCCAGCAGTGAATGGGGGGCAGATACGCAGTATTTT. Translating gives CASSEWGADTQYF.

The rearrangement uses TRBV7-2 and TRBJ1-6; 7 positions match TRBD1. J gave up 8 bases and V 5 bases, and 6 bases lay outside the gene matches. The germline V gene encodes CDR1 SGHTA and CDR2 FQGNSA. This CDR3 has 14 residues. This chain's CDR3 is CASSLGTDYSPLHF. CDR3 nucleotide sequence: TGTGCCAGCAGCCTGGGGACAGACTATTCACCCCTCCACTTT. Complete variable domain (other parts from reference TRBV7-2 and TRBJ1-6): GAGVSQSPSNKVTEKGKDVELRCDPISGHTALYWYRQSLGQGLEFLIYFQGNSAPDKSGLPSDRFSAERTGGSVSTLTIQRTQQEDSAVYLCASSLGTDYSPLHFGNGTRLTVT.

This chain links TRBV7-2 with TRBJ2-1; TRBD1 matches 9 bases. The germline V gene has CDR1 SGHTA and CDR2 FQGNSA. After removal of 6 bases from V and 4 bases from J, the junction contained 1 base not matched to a gene. CDR3 length equals 13 residues. CDR3 protein: CASRQGAYNEQFF. The CDR3 DNA sequence: TGTGCCAGCAGACAGGGGGCTTACAATGAGCAGTTCTTC.

This chain joins TRBV5-1 and TRBJ2-7; the D gene is possibly TRBD2 (7 bases). CDR1 and CDR2 (germline): SGHRS, YFSETQ. The CDR3 has 16 amino acids. The germline V and J ends were trimmed by 4 bases and 4 bases, with 21 bases remaining between them. CDR3 region: CASSPGGGGAKYEQYF. The CDR3 DNA reads as TGCGCCAGCAGCCCCGGAGGCGGGGGCGCAAAATACGAGCAGTACTTC. Supplemented by reference TRBV5-1 and TRBJ2-7, the full variable domain reads KAGVTQTPRYLIKTRGQQVTLSCSPISGHRSVSWYQQTPGQGLQFLFEYFSETQRNKGNFPGRFSGRQFSNSRSEMNVSTLELGDSALYLCASSPGGGGAKYEQYFGPGTRLTVT.

The chain is built from TRBV24-1 and TRBJ2-2; 11 bases match TRBD1. Unmatched junction bases numbered 2, after V lost 5 bases and J lost 4 bases. The CDR3 runs to 15 residues. Per germline, CDR1 KGHDR and CDR2 SFDVKD. For the CDR3, the DNA is TGTGCCACCAGTGGGGGACAGGGGGTCACCGGGGAGCTGTTTTTT. The encoded protein is CATSGGQGVTGELFF.

This chain links TRBV10-3 with TRBJ2-2; TRBD2 aligns across 10 bases. The CDR3 totals 14 residues. From germline, CDR1 is ENHRY and CDR2 SYGVKD. Unmatched junction bases numbered 1, after V lost 5 bases and J lost 4 bases. The CDR3 nucleotides read TGTGCCATCAGTAGCGGGGGGGGCACCGGGGAGCTGTTTTTT. This codes for CAISSGGGTGELFF.

CDR3 sequence reads: CASRQGWGNQPQHF. DNA of the CDR3: TGTGCCAGCCGACAGGGATGGGGCAATCAGCCCCAGCATTTT. The genes are TRBV28 and TRBJ1-5, with 7 bases fitting TRBD1. Germline V gene lookup returns CDR1 MDHEN and CDR2 SYDVKM. After removal of 8 bases from V and 2 bases from J, the junction contained 6 bases not matched to a gene. This CDR3 spans 14 amino acids.

The rearrangement uses TRBV6-5 and TRBJ2-2; TRBD2 matches 8 bases. With V trimmed by 1 base and J by 7 bases, 2 bases remained unmatched. The CDR3 is made up of 14 amino acids. CDR1 is MNHEY and CDR2 is SVGAGI in the germline V gene. CDR3 residues: CASSYYGTSGELFF. Written as DNA, the CDR3 is TGTGCCAGCAGTTACTACGGGACTAGCGGGGAGCTGTTTTTT.

This clone was recorded only once. This chain uses TRBV19 with TRBJ2-3, with TRBD1 matching over 9 bases. Germline V gives CDR1 LNHDA, CDR2 SQIVND (reference sequence). The CDR3 is 15 residues long. V lost 6 bases to trimming and J lost 7 bases; unmatched junction nucleotides: 11. The CDR3 region is CASRLTGTGRNTQYF. The CDR3 region has the DNA TGTGCCAGTAGGCTCACCGGGACAGGGAGGAATACGCAGTATTTT.

The V gene is TRBV29-1, the J gene TRBJ2-5; 9 positions match TRBD2. V shed 1 base, J shed 5 bases, and the junction held 5 bases outside the gene matches. The CDR3 runs 14 residues. From germline, CDR1 is SQVTM and CDR2 ANQGSEA. CDR3 sequence: CSVEASGELETQYF. The CDR3 nucleotides read TGCAGCGTTGAAGCTAGCGGGGAGCTGGAGACCCAGTACTTC.

This chain connects TRBV5-4 to TRBJ2-7; 7 bases align to TRBD1. There are 15 residues in the CDR3. Germline V CDR1 and CDR2: SGHNT, YYREEE (reference sequence). With 5 bases clipped from V and 0 bases from J, the junction kept 8 bases outside the gene matches. CDR3 sequence: CASRPDRHPSYEQYF. CDR3 nucleotides: TGTGCCAGCAGGCCGGACAGGCATCCCTCCTACGAGCAGTACTTC. The full variable domain, rest sourced from reference TRBV5-4 and TRBJ2-7, is ETGVTQSPTHLIKTRGQQVTLRCSSQSGHNTVSWYQQALGQGPQFIFQYYREEENGRGNFPPRFSGLQFPNYSSELNVNALELDDSALYLCASRPDRHPSYEQYFGPGTRLTVT.

The J gene is TRBJ2-1, the V gene TRBV2, with D tentatively TRBD1 (6 bases). The V end was cut by 8 bases, the J end by 0 bases, with 23 bases between. Per the germline V gene, CDR1 is SNHLY and CDR2 is FYNNEI. The CDR3 extends over 18 amino acids. The CDR3: CASFSQGIVYNSYNEQFF. In DNA form, the CDR3 reads TGTGCCAGCTTCTCCCAGGGGATCGTATATAACTCCTACAATGAGCAGTTCTTC.

CDR3 loop: CASSGGRADTQYF. CDR3 DNA sequence: TGTGCCAGTTCGGGGGGACGGGCAGATACGCAGTATTTT. The chain links TRBV19 to TRBJ2-3, with 7 nucleotides matching TRBD2. This CDR3 region has 13 residues. The germline V gene encodes CDR1 LNHDA and CDR2 SQIVND (reference sequence). V trimming: 8 bases; J trimming: 4 bases; junction bases outside the gene matches: 6.